This T cell receptor (beta chain) was documented in a study of T cell changes during pregnancy in multiple sclerosis. Only one count was recorded for this clone. Clones were read by immunoSEQ multiplex PCR, and TCRdb kept only the in-frame ones, dropping some. The table has 38,000 or so clones, more than 80% seen once. The CDR3 has 18 residues. The J segment lost 4 bases and the V segment lost 0 bases, leaving 11 bases of the junction unmatched. Germline CDR1 reads LGHNT; CDR2 reads FRNRAP. The chain joins TRBV12-5 to TRBJ1-4; 7 bases are a match to TRBD1. This TCR was recovered from a female donor with multiple sclerosis, enrolled in a pregnancy study. The sample was peripheral blood, taken before pregnancy. CDR3 nucleotide sequence: TGTGCTAGTGGTTTGGTACGGGAGAGGGGGCCCCATAATGAAAAACTGTTTTTT. The encoded protein is CASGLVRERGPHNEKLFF.